This is a list of T cell receptor beta chains from one sample in a study of blood T cell repertoires in COVID-19. Measured with immunoSEQ multiplex PCR; TCRdb has only the in-frame clones, and not every one. This sample has 160,000 or so clones; 80% to 90% occur once, and the top ten carry under 2.5%. Input material: peripheral blood. Every receptor here comes from an older woman with acute or convalescent COVID-19. Each CDR3 is given with its conserved first and last residue. The order of the fields is D gene, J gene, V gene, clone size, CDR3 protein, CDR3 DNA. D genes are given only for firm matches. Clone size is shown for a subset of rows, as once, few, many or a class of expanded clone.

d_call: TRBD1; j_call: TRBJ2-5; v_call: TRBV2; clone_size: few; cdr3_aa: CASSGQGRETQYF; cdr3_nt: TGTGCCAGCAGCGGACAGGGGAGAGAGACCCAGTACTTC
d_call: TRBD1; j_call: TRBJ1-6; v_call: TRBV4-3; clone_size: -; cdr3_aa: CASSQEVSGGISPLHF; cdr3_nt: TGCGCCAGCAGCCAAGAGGTCTCAGGGGGAATTTCACCCCTCCACTTT
d_call: TRBD1; j_call: TRBJ2-3; v_call: TRBV4-3; clone_size: -; cdr3_aa: CASSQTLDRELGTQYF; cdr3_nt: TGCGCCAGCAGCCAAACGCTGGACAGGGAGTTAGGTACGCAGTATTTT
d_call: -; j_call: TRBJ1-3; v_call: TRBV18; clone_size: few; cdr3_aa: CASSPDRSGNTIYF; cdr3_nt: TGTGCCAGCTCACCCGACAGATCTGGAAACACCATATATTTT
d_call: TRBD1; j_call: TRBJ1-2; v_call: TRBV4-1; clone_size: -; cdr3_aa: CASSPQGAHVYGYTF; cdr3_nt: TGCGCCAGCAGCCCACAGGGGGCGCACGTCTATGGCTACACCTTC
d_call: -; j_call: TRBJ1-1; v_call: TRBV19; clone_size: -; cdr3_aa: CASTPPRGNTEAFF; cdr3_nt: TGTGCCAGTACCCCCCCTCGGGGTAACACTGAAGCTTTCTTT
d_call: -; j_call: TRBJ1-2; v_call: TRBV28; clone_size: -; cdr3_aa: CASSRQYWDGYTF; cdr3_nt: TGTGCCAGCAGCAGACAGTACTGGGATGGCTACACCTTC
d_call: -; j_call: TRBJ1-3; v_call: TRBV9; clone_size: -; cdr3_aa: CASSSRVSGNTIYF; cdr3_nt: TGTGCCAGCAGCTCCCGAGTTTCGGGAAACACCATATATTTT
d_call: -; j_call: TRBJ1-2; v_call: TRBV29-1; clone_size: -; cdr3_aa: CSVMVPERSGYTF; cdr3_nt: TGCAGCGTTATGGTCCCGGAGAGGAGTGGCTACACCTTC
d_call: TRBD1; j_call: TRBJ1-6; v_call: TRBV4-1; clone_size: -; cdr3_aa: CASSHRPSRGQNSPLHF; cdr3_nt: TGCGCCAGCAGCCATCGCCCGAGCAGGGGGCAAAATTCACCCCTCCACTTT
d_call: TRBD1; j_call: TRBJ1-2; v_call: TRBV6-1; clone_size: few; cdr3_aa: CASSERQGTGYTF; cdr3_nt: TGTGCCAGCAGTGAACGACAGGGGACTGGCTACACCTTC
d_call: TRBD1; j_call: TRBJ2-3; v_call: TRBV2; clone_size: -; cdr3_aa: CASSKSQGSTDTQYF; cdr3_nt: TGTGCCAGCAGTAAGTCACAGGGGAGCACAGATACGCAGTATTTT
d_call: TRBD2; j_call: TRBJ2-5; v_call: TRBV5-5; clone_size: -; cdr3_aa: CASSFGTKVLGETQYF; cdr3_nt: TGTGCCAGCAGCTTTGGGACTAAGGTGCTTGGAGAGACCCAGTACTTC
d_call: TRBD1; j_call: TRBJ2-5; v_call: TRBV18; clone_size: -; cdr3_aa: CASSSDRVETQYF; cdr3_nt: TGTGCCAGCTCATCGGACAGGGTAGAGACCCAGTACTTC
d_call: -; j_call: TRBJ2-3; v_call: TRBV6-2/TRBV6-3; clone_size: -; cdr3_aa: CASSYSGVDTQYF; cdr3_nt: TGTGCCAGCAGTTACTCAGGGGTAGATACGCAGTATTTT
d_call: -; j_call: TRBJ1-3; v_call: TRBV6-5; clone_size: once; cdr3_aa: CASKGWGPNGNTIYF; cdr3_nt: TGTGCCAGCAAGGGGTGGGGGCCTAATGGAAACACCATATATTTT
d_call: -; j_call: TRBJ1-1; v_call: TRBV13; clone_size: -; cdr3_aa: CASSLYLAEMNTEAFF; cdr3_nt: TGTGCCAGCAGCCTCTACTTGGCGGAGATGAACACTGAAGCTTTCTTT
d_call: -; j_call: TRBJ1-6; v_call: TRBV5-1; clone_size: -; cdr3_aa: CASSLFGPGSYNSPLHF; cdr3_nt: TGCGCCAGCAGCCTGTTCGGGCCGGGAAGTTATAATTCACCCCTCCACTTT
d_call: TRBD1; j_call: TRBJ2-7; v_call: TRBV29-1; clone_size: few; cdr3_aa: CSAVPGQGGSEQYF; cdr3_nt: TGCAGCGCCGTCCCGGGACAGGGTGGTAGCGAGCAGTACTTC
d_call: -; j_call: TRBJ1-1; v_call: TRBV3-1/TRBV3-2; clone_size: -; cdr3_aa: CASSQAAEAFF; cdr3_nt: TGTGCCAGCAGCCAAGCAGCTGAAGCTTTCTTT
d_call: -; j_call: TRBJ2-7; v_call: TRBV7-9; clone_size: -; cdr3_aa: CASSLRGASYEQYF; cdr3_nt: TGTGCCAGCAGCTTACGGGGGGCCTCCTACGAGCAGTACTTC
d_call: -; j_call: TRBJ2-7; v_call: TRBV20-1; clone_size: -; cdr3_aa: CSARHSYEQYF; cdr3_nt: TGCAGTGCTAGACATTCCTACGAGCAGTACTTC
d_call: -; j_call: TRBJ1-2; v_call: TRBV9; clone_size: -; cdr3_aa: CASSAPSKHYGYTF; cdr3_nt: TGTGCCAGCAGCGCCCCCTCCAAGCACTATGGCTACACCTTC
d_call: -; j_call: TRBJ2-7; v_call: TRBV27; clone_size: -; cdr3_aa: CASRISTVDSYEQYF; cdr3_nt: TGTGCCAGCAGGATTTCGACAGTTGACTCCTACGAGCAGTACTTC
d_call: -; j_call: TRBJ1-6; v_call: TRBV9; clone_size: -; cdr3_aa: CASSVAATGNSPLHF; cdr3_nt: TGTGCCAGCAGCGTAGCGGCGACAGGTAATTCACCCCTCCACTTT
d_call: -; j_call: TRBJ2-3; v_call: TRBV6-6; clone_size: -; cdr3_aa: CASSYSEGLADTQYF; cdr3_nt: TGTGCCAGCAGTTACTCGGAGGGGCTCGCAGATACGCAGTATTTT
d_call: -; j_call: TRBJ1-2; v_call: TRBV6-1; clone_size: -; cdr3_aa: CASSEAISVQQVTNYGYTF; cdr3_nt: TGTGCCAGCAGTGAAGCAATTTCGGTACAGCAAGTCACTAACTATGGCTACACCTTC
d_call: -; j_call: TRBJ2-2; v_call: TRBV7-2; clone_size: -; cdr3_aa: CASSLRGYTGELFF; cdr3_nt: TGTGCCAGCAGTTTACGGGGGTACACCGGGGAGCTGTTTTTT
d_call: -; j_call: TRBJ1-6; v_call: TRBV7-9; clone_size: -; cdr3_aa: CASSLQGSYNSPLHF; cdr3_nt: TGTGCCAGCAGCTTACAGGGCTCCTATAATTCACCCCTCCACTTT
d_call: TRBD1; j_call: TRBJ1-1; v_call: TRBV5-1; clone_size: -; cdr3_aa: CASSLTGTGVGNTEAFF; cdr3_nt: TGCGCCAGCAGCTTGACCGGGACAGGGGTAGGGAACACTGAAGCTTTCTTT
d_call: TRBD1; j_call: TRBJ2-3; v_call: TRBV9; clone_size: -; cdr3_aa: CASSVEGDSSDTQYF; cdr3_nt: TGTGCCAGCAGCGTAGAAGGGGACAGTTCAGATACGCAGTATTTT
d_call: TRBD1; j_call: TRBJ1-2; v_call: TRBV6-5; clone_size: -; cdr3_aa: CASSQTGVDGYTF; cdr3_nt: TGTGCCAGCAGCCAAACAGGGGTGGATGGCTACACCTTC
d_call: TRBD1; j_call: TRBJ2-7; v_call: TRBV24-1; clone_size: once; cdr3_aa: CATSGGTGPYEQYF; cdr3_nt: TGTGCCACCAGTGGTGGGACAGGGCCCTACGAGCAGTACTTC
d_call: -; j_call: TRBJ2-7; v_call: TRBV30; clone_size: -; cdr3_aa: CAFSSGGSSYEQYF; cdr3_nt: TGTGCCTTCAGTTCTGGCGGGTCTTCCTACGAGCAGTACTTC
d_call: -; j_call: TRBJ1-3; v_call: TRBV7-6; clone_size: -; cdr3_aa: CASSLDGSAQGSKGNTIYF; cdr3_nt: TGTGCCAGCAGCTTAGACGGGTCCGCACAGGGATCGAAAGGAAACACCATATATTTT
d_call: TRBD2; j_call: TRBJ2-1; v_call: TRBV7-2; clone_size: once; cdr3_aa: CASSSIAGGTNEQFF; cdr3_nt: TGTGCCAGCAGCTCAATAGCGGGGGGGACCAATGAGCAGTTCTTC
d_call: -; j_call: TRBJ1-1; v_call: TRBV13; clone_size: -; cdr3_aa: CASSLPLGNTEAFF; cdr3_nt: TGTGCCAGCAGCCTCCCCCTCGGGAACACTGAAGCTTTCTTT
d_call: TRBD1; j_call: TRBJ1-5; v_call: TRBV2; clone_size: -; cdr3_aa: CASSQQTGSRQPQHF; cdr3_nt: TGTGCCAGCAGTCAACAGACAGGGTCGCGTCAGCCCCAGCATTTT
d_call: TRBD1; j_call: TRBJ2-7; v_call: TRBV7-8; clone_size: -; cdr3_aa: CASSLRGQDYEQYF; cdr3_nt: TGTGCCAGCAGCTTGAGGGGACAGGACTACGAGCAGTACTTC
d_call: TRBD1; j_call: TRBJ1-5; v_call: TRBV19; clone_size: -; cdr3_aa: CASSWGTGGFQPQHF; cdr3_nt: TGTGCCAGTTCCTGGGGGACAGGGGGCTTTCAGCCCCAGCATTTT
d_call: -; j_call: TRBJ1-4; v_call: TRBV18; clone_size: -; cdr3_aa: CASSPPSPGTNEKLFF; cdr3_nt: TGTGCCAGCTCACCACCCTCTCCGGGAACTAATGAAAAACTGTTTTTT
d_call: -; j_call: TRBJ1-1; v_call: TRBV11-2; clone_size: -; cdr3_aa: CASSPRTSMNTEAFF; cdr3_nt: TGTGCCAGCAGCCCGAGGACATCTATGAACACTGAAGCTTTCTTT
d_call: -; j_call: TRBJ2-3; v_call: TRBV30; clone_size: -; cdr3_aa: CAWVRWDNFLRTDTQYF; cdr3_nt: TGTGCCTGGGTCCGTTGGGACAACTTCCTACGGACAGATACGCAGTATTTT
d_call: TRBD1; j_call: TRBJ1-2; v_call: TRBV2; clone_size: -; cdr3_aa: CASSDEGARGYTF; cdr3_nt: TGTGCCAGCAGTGATGAGGGGGCGCGTGGCTACACCTTC
d_call: -; j_call: TRBJ1-5; v_call: TRBV15; clone_size: once; cdr3_aa: CATSRDRSLNQPQHF; cdr3_nt: TGTGCCACCAGCAGAGATAGATCCCTTAATCAGCCCCAGCATTTT